This T cell receptor beta chain originates from a study of molecular identifiers for immune sequencing clone quantification. Each CDR3 protein is one row after TCRdb ran MiXCR on the PCR reads. The data contain roughly 24,000 distinct CDR3 sequences, about 15% of them singletons. Findings of the study overall: Amid 750,000 to 1,000,000 naive cells, spiked Jurkat TCR RNA from one cell was reportedly still detectable.

This clonotype has a count of ten or more. Its antigen is unknown. The germline gives CDR1 MNHEY, CDR2 SMNVEV (reference sequence). There are 14 residues in the CDR3. J gave up 4 bases and V 4 bases, and 1 base lay outside the gene matches. The sequence was obtained from a human donor in good health. Some libraries in this study had Jurkat cell RNA spiked in. The chain couples TRBV27 to TRBJ1-5, with 10 bases fitting TRBD1. The sequenced material came from naive CD8+ T cells from blood, with Jurkat cell RNA spiked in. Regarding subset: FACS-sorted CD8+CD4-CCR7+CD45RA+ naive T cells. CDR3 amino acids: CASSWTGGNQPQHF. The DNA of the CDR3 is TGTGCCAGCAGTTGGACAGGGGGAAATCAGCCCCAGCATTTT.